Below, 20 T cell receptor beta chains from the same sample are listed, as sequenced in a study of CD8 T cells in ankylosing spondylitis. Study-wide results and caveats: Blood of patients with ankylosing spondylitis appeared to be characterized by a TCR beta motif of several highly homologous variants.

For these receptors, no antigen is known. TCRdb re-derived calls from the 5' RACE reads in MiXCR, one entry per CDR3 protein. The sample has 670,000 or so distinct CDR3 sequences; 15% to 20% are singletons. Sample: blood, either unsorted or a sorted T cell fraction (not recorded which). The receptor set was obtained from a male donor with ankylosing spondylitis.

This clonotype was seen only a few times. This rearrangement joins TRBV7-9 to TRBJ2-2, with 10 bases lining up with TRBD1. The germline V gene encodes CDR1 SEHNR and CDR2 FQNEAQ (reference sequence). V shed 7 bases, J shed 5 bases, and the junction held 7 bases outside the gene matches. The CDR3 loop spans 15 amino acids. The CDR3 region is CASNPRDRGTGELFF. As DNA, the CDR3 is TGTGCCAGCAACCCACGGGACAGGGGAACCGGGGAGCTGTTTTTT.

This clonotype was found many times. The chain carries TRBV10-3 and TRBJ2-1; D might be TRBD2 (6 bases). Germline CDR1 ENHRY, CDR2 SYGVKD. CDR3 length: 17 residues. Between the trimmed V and J ends, which lost 3 bases and 8 bases, there was a span of 23 bases. The CDR3 DNA follows: TGTGCCATCAGTGACCCCATCCGGGACTCCGAGTTTGATGAGCAGTTCTTC. Translated, it gives CAISDPIRDSEFDEQFF.

This clonotype appeared a few times. The V gene is TRBV7-2, the J gene TRBJ2-3; tentative D call: TRBD2 (5 bases). The CDR3 extends over 14 amino acids. The V and J ends lost 2 bases and 1 base respectively, with 7 bases between them. Germline V gene data show CDR1 as SGHTA and CDR2 as FQGNSA. In DNA form, the CDR3 reads TGTGCCAGCAGCTTACAAGCGGGCACAGATACGCAGTATTTT. Translating gives CASSLQAGTDTQYF. The whole variable domain, remainder taken from reference TRBV7-2 and TRBJ2-3, is GAGVSQSPSNKVTEKGKDVELRCDPISGHTALYWYRQSLGQGLEFLIYFQGNSAPDKSGLPSDRFSAERTGGSVSTLTIQRTQQEDSAVYLCASSLQAGTDTQYFGPGTRLTVL.

The chain couples TRBV7-2 to TRBJ1-1; D is ambiguous. Germline CDR1 is SGHTA and CDR2 is FQGNSA. The CDR3 totals 10 residues. Trimming pared 5 bases from V and 8 bases from J, leaving 6 bases between. In nucleotides, the CDR3 is TGTGCCAGCAGCGCCAAAGAAGCTTTCTTT. Protein sequence: CASSAKEAFF.

The chain combines TRBV28 with TRBJ2-3, with 7 bases matching TRBD1. The CDR3 is 18 amino acids. Germline trimming cut 8 bases from V and 2 bases from J; bases unmatched to any gene: 19. The germline V gene has CDR1 MDHEN and CDR2 SYDVKM. The CDR3 nucleotides read TGTGCCAGCGACCGGGACAGACTGAAACCTCCAAACACAGATACGCAGTATTTT. Its protein product is CASDRDRLKPPNTDTQYF.

The chain recombines TRBV20-1 with TRBJ2-7; D is uncertain. This CDR3 is 14 amino acids long. From germline, CDR1 is DFQATT and CDR2 SNEGSKA (reference sequence). Trimming stripped 3 bases from V and 4 bases from J, with 16 bases between. In DNA, the CDR3 is TGCAGTGCTAGGAGGTCCGGCAAGACTTACGAGCAGTACTTC. Amino acids: CSARRSGKTYEQYF.

This clonotype was detected only a few times. The rearrangement links TRBV12-3 or TRBV12-4 to TRBJ1-1; D possibly corresponds to TRBD1 (6 bases). The CDR3 runs to 15 residues. The V end was cut by 0 bases, the J end by 0 bases, with 8 bases between. Here the CDR3 DNA reads TGTGCCAGCAGTTTAGCGACAGGTATGAACACTGAAGCTTTCTTT. This encodes CASSLATGMNTEAFF.

The chain links TRBV7-9 to TRBJ2-1; no definite D call. V was trimmed by 2 bases and J by 4 bases, leaving 9 bases between them. CDR1 and CDR2 (germline): SEHNR, FQNEAQ (reference sequence). The CDR3 totals 14 residues. The CDR3 DNA is TGTGCCAGCAGCTTACAGACGGAATACAATGAGCAGTTCTTC. Translating gives CASSLQTEYNEQFF.

The rearrangement links TRBV29-1 to TRBJ1-2; D may be TRBD1 (6 bases). CDR1 is SQVTM and CDR2 is ANQGSEA in the germline V gene. The CDR3 has 15 amino acids. Between the trimmed V and J ends, which lost 3 bases and 2 bases, there was a span of 16 bases. CDR3 nucleotides: TGCAGCGTTGAGCCGGAGGCAGGGGAAAACTATGGCTACACCTTC. Translating gives CSVEPEAGENYGYTF.

V is TRBV5-1 and J is TRBJ1-4, with D perhaps TRBD1 (6 bases). Per the germline V gene, CDR1 is SGHRS and CDR2 is YFSETQ. This CDR3 contains 14 residues. Trimming removed 4 bases at V and 8 bases at J, with 15 bases between. The CDR3 protein is CASSPRGYGEKLFF. CDR3 DNA sequence: TGCGCCAGCAGCCCGAGGGGGTATGGAGAAAAACTGTTTTTT.

This clonotype has just a few counts. This chain uses TRBV12-3 or TRBV12-4 with TRBJ1-2; 7 bases line up with TRBD1. This CDR3 is built from 13 residues. With 1 base clipped from V and 13 bases from J, the junction kept 9 bases outside the gene matches. The CDR3: CASSLVVGGGGTF. For the CDR3, the DNA is TGTGCCAGCAGTTTAGTAGTAGGAGGGGGCGGCACCTTC.

The gene calls are TRBV5-1 and TRBJ1-1, with 7 bases lining up with TRBD1. There are 14 residues in the CDR3. CDR1 SGHRS and CDR2 YFSETQ come from the germline V gene. V gave up 4 bases and J gave up 5 bases; unmatched junction bases: 8. CDR3 loop: CASSVQGTGTEAFF. CDR3 DNA sequence: TGCGCCAGCAGCGTACAGGGGACGGGAACTGAAGCTTTCTTT.

This clonotype was recorded a few times. The CDR3 sequence is CSARDPGHMNEQFF. As DNA, the CDR3 is TGCAGTGCTAGAGACCCGGGACATATGAATGAGCAGTTCTTC. The rearrangement joins TRBV20-1 to TRBJ2-1, with a weak D call TRBD1 (6 bases). The CDR3 runs 14 residues. Trimming left V 0 bases short and J 7 bases short, with 13 bases between. The germline V gene has CDR1 DFQATT and CDR2 SNEGSKA (reference sequence).

The J gene is TRBJ2-7, the V gene TRBV5-6, with no clear D. The germline V and J ends were trimmed by 3 bases and 4 bases, with 14 bases remaining between them. This CDR3 spans 14 amino acids. Per germline, CDR1 SGHDT and CDR2 YYEEEE. The CDR3 loop is CASSSYTKWYEQYF. CDR3 bases: TGTGCCAGCAGCTCCTATACCAAGTGGTACGAGCAGTACTTC.

The V and J genes are TRBV12-3 or TRBV12-4 and TRBJ1-6; D ambiguous. The V gene lost 6 bases and the J gene lost 6 bases, with 15 bases spanning the gap. The CDR3 extends over 15 amino acids. The CDR3 here is CASRIGPGSNSPLHF. The CDR3 bases are TGTGCCAGCAGGATCGGGCCGGGGAGTAATTCACCCCTCCACTTT.

The chain has TRBV4-1 and TRBJ1-2; TRBD1 matches 9 bases. The CDR3 has 13 residues. V gave up 5 bases and J gave up 10 bases; unmatched junction bases: 8. The V gene's germline CDR1 is MGHRA and CDR2 YSYEKL. This chain's CDR3 is CASSSRTGEDYTF. In DNA form, the CDR3 reads TGCGCCAGCAGCTCCCGGACAGGGGAAGACTACACCTTC.

V usage is TRBV7-9 and J usage is TRBJ2-7; 8 nucleotides align to TRBD1. The CDR3 is 18 amino acids. Germline V gives CDR1 SEHNR, CDR2 FQNEAQ (reference sequence). J was trimmed by 2 bases and V by 5 bases; bases with no gene match: 17. In DNA, the CDR3 is TGTGCCAGCAGCGGACCCAGAGGAGGACAGGGCCCCCCCTACGAGCAGTACTTC. Encoded protein: CASSGPRGGQGPPYEQYF. Variable domain in full (rest from reference TRBV7-9 and TRBJ2-7): DTGVSQNPRHKITKRGQNVTFRCDPISEHNRLYWYRQTLGQGPEFLTYFQNEAQLEKSRLLSDRFSAERPKGSFSTLEIQRTEQGDSAMYLCASSGPRGGQGPPYEQYFGPGTRLTVT.

The genes are TRBV9 and TRBJ1-2, with D tentatively TRBD1 (5 bases). This CDR3 has 17 residues. The germline V gene encodes CDR1 SGDLS and CDR2 YYNGEE. V shed 0 bases and J shed 5 bases, with 20 bases lying between them. CDR3 bases: TGTGCCAGCAGCGTAGGTTTAGGGGCAGTTGGGGAGTATGGCTACACCTTC. It is translated as CASSVGLGAVGEYGYTF.

The V gene is TRBV2, the J gene TRBJ2-5, with a possible D match to TRBD2 (6 bases). This CDR3 region has 13 residues. The germline V gene has CDR1 SNHLY and CDR2 FYNNEI. Trimming took off 8 bases at V and 2 bases at J, with 12 bases between the two ends. The CDR3 protein is CASGTAGQETQYF. CDR3 nucleotide sequence: TGTGCCAGCGGGACCGCGGGGCAAGAGACCCAGTACTTC.

The rearrangement links TRBV7-3 to TRBJ2-4, with 11 bases fitting TRBD2. There are 18 residues in the CDR3. Germline V gene lookup returns CDR1 SGHTA and CDR2 FQGTGA. V gave up 0 bases and J gave up 0 bases; unmatched junction bases: 4. CDR3 DNA: TGTGCCAGCAGCTTAACCCCCGGGACTAGCGGAGCCAAAAACATTCAGTACTTC. Protein sequence: CASSLTPGTSGAKNIQYF. The entire variable domain, with the rest obtained from reference TRBV7-3 and TRBJ2-4, is as follows: GAGVSQTPSNKVTEKGKYVELRCDPISGHTALYWYRQSLGQGPEFLIYFQGTGAADDSGLPNDRFFAVRPEGSVSTLKIQRTERGDSAVYLCASSLTPGTSGAKNIQYFGAGTRLSVL.